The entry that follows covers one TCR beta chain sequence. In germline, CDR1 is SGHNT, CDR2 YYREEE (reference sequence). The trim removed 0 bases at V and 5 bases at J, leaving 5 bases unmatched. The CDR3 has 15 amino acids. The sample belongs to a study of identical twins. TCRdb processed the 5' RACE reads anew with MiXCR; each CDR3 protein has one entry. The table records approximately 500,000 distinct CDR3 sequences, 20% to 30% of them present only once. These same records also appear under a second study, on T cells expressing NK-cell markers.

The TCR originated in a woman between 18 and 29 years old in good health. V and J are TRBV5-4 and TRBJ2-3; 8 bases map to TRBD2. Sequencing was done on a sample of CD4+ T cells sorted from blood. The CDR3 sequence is CASSLVAGSGDTQYF. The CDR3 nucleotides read TGTGCCAGCAGCTTGGTAGCGGGGTCGGGAGATACGCAGTATTTT.